Below, one TCR beta chain is given with its context. These data are taken from a study of T cell responses to AZD1222 COVID-19 vaccine. Assay: immunoSEQ multiplex PCR; the TCRdb copy retains only in-frame clones and omits some. The sample holds more than 150,000 clones, over 80% seen once. The CDR3 extends over 16 amino acids. Germline V lookup: CDR1 SGHTA, CDR2 FQGTGA. Trimming at V came to 5 bases and at J to 14 bases, leaving 18 bases not matched to a gene. This rearrangement joins TRBV7-3 to TRBJ1-6, with 7 bases identical to TRBD1. This receptor was identified in an adult in good health. The sample in question was peripheral blood, obtained on day 0 of MenACWY control vaccination. CDR3 coding DNA: TGTGCCAGCAGCGATTACGGGACAGACCCCGCGGGGACCCTCCACTTT. As protein: CASSDYGTDPAGTLHF. Supplemented by reference TRBV7-3 and TRBJ1-6, the full variable domain reads GAGVSQTPSNKVTEKGKYVELRCDPISGHTALYWYRQSLGQGPEFLIYFQGTGAADDSGLPNDRFFAVRPEGSVSTLKIQRTERGDSAVYLCASSDYGTDPAGTLHFGNGTRLTVT.